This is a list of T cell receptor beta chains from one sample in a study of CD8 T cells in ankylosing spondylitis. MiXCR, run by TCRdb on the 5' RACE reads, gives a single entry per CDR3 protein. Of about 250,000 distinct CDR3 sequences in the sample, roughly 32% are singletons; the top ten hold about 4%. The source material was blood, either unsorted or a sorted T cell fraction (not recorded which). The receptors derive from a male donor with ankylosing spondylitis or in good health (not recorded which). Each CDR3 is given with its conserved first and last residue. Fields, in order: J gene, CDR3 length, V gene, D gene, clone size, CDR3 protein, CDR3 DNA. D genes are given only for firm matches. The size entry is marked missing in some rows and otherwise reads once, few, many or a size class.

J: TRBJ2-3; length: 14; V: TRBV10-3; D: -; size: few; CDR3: CAISESQRTDTQYF; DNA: TGTGCCATCAGTGAGTCGCAGAGGACAGATACGCAGTATTTT
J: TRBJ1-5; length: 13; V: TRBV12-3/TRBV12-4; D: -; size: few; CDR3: CASSLGGEGTQHF; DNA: TGTGCCAGCAGTTTGGGGGGGGAGGGTACCCAGCATTTT
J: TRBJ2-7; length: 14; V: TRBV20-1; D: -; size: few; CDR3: CSTPSSVLTYEQYF; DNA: TGCAGTACCCCATCTAGCGTCCTGACCTACGAGCAGTACTTC
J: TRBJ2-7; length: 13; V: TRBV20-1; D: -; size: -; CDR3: CSARDRATYEQYF; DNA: TGCAGTGCTAGAGACAGGGCAACCTACGAGCAGTACTTC
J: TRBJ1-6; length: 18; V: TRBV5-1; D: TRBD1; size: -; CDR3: CASSVPGQGSSYNSPLHF; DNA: TGCGCCAGCAGCGTACCGGGACAGGGAAGCTCCTATAATTCACCCCTCCACTTT
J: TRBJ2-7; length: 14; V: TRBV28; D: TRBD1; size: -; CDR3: CASSPDRGSYEQYF; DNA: TGTGCCAGCAGTCCGGACAGGGGGTCTTACGAGCAGTACTTC
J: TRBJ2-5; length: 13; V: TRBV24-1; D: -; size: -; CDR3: CATGDQGQETQYF; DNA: TGTGCCACCGGCGACCAAGGTCAAGAGACCCAGTACTTC
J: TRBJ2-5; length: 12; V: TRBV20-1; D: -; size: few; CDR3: CSARRGSETQYF; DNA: TGCAGTGCCAGGAGGGGTTCGGAGACCCAGTACTTC
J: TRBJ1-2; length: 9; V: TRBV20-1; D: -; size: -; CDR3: CSAANGYTF; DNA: TGCAGTGCTGCGAATGGCTACACCTTC
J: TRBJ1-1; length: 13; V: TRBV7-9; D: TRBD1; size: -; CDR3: CASTQTGGTEAFF; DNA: TGTGCCAGCACTCAAACAGGGGGCACTGAAGCTTTCTTT
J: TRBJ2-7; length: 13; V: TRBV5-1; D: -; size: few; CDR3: CASSSFGDYEQYF; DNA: TGCGCCAGCAGCTCCTTCGGTGACTACGAGCAGTACTTC
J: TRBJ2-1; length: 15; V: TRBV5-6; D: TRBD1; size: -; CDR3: CASSHPGTVYNEQFF; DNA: TGTGCCAGCAGCCACCCCGGGACAGTCTACAATGAGCAGTTCTTC
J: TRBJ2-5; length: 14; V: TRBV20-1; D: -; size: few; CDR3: CSAPFGSRVGTQYF; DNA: TGCAGTGCCCCCTTCGGGTCGAGGGTTGGGACCCAGTACTTC
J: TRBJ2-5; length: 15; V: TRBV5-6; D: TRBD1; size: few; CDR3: CASSFPDRVAETQYF; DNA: TGTGCCAGCAGCTTCCCCGACAGGGTGGCGGAGACCCAGTACTTC
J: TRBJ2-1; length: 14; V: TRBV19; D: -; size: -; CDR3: CASSISTGYNEQFF; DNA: TGTGCCAGTAGTATCTCGACAGGCTACAATGAGCAGTTCTTC
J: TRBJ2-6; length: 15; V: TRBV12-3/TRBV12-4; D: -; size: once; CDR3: CASSSEGSGANVLTF; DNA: TGTGCCAGCAGTTCGGAGGGGTCTGGGGCCAACGTCCTGACTTTC
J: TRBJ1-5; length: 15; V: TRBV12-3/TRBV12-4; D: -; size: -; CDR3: CASSHYSNSNQPQHF; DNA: TGTGCCAGCAGCCATTACAGCAATAGCAATCAGCCCCAGCATTTT
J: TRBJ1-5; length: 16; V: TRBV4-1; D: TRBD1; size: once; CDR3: CASSQDRGSGNQPQHF; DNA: TGCGCCAGCAGCCAGGACAGGGGATCGGGCAATCAGCCCCAGCATTTT
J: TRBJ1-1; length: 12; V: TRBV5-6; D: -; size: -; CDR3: CASSWGTAEAFF; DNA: TGTGCCAGCAGCTGGGGGACGGCTGAAGCTTTCTTT
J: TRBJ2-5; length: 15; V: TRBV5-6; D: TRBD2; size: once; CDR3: CASSRGLMYQETQYF; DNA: TGTGCCAGCAGCCGGGGACTAATGTACCAAGAGACCCAGTACTTC
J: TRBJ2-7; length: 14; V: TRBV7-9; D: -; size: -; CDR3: CASSLLPPRHEQYF; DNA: TGTGCCAGCAGCTTACTCCCCCCTAGGCACGAGCAGTACTTC
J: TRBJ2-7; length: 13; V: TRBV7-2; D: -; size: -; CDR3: CASSPRGGYEQYF; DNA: TGTGCCAGCAGCCCCCGGGGAGGATACGAGCAGTACTTC